The rows below give T cell receptor beta chains drawn from one sample of a study of T cells in localized non-small cell lung cancer. TCRdb's copy holds only in-frame clones and misses some; the assay was immunoSEQ multiplex PCR. The sample yields under 40,000 clones, about nine tenths seen once. The sequenced sample was peripheral blood, obtained before any cancer treatment. The receptors originated from a woman aged 40 to 75 with stage I lung adenocarcinoma. CDR3s include the opening cysteine and the closing phenylalanine or tryptophan.

CDR3 length: 14; V gene: TRBV2; CDR3 protein: CASSPALGQYEQYF
CDR3 length: 13; V gene: TRBV5-8; CDR3 protein: CASSKTVVGEQFF
CDR3 length: 16; V gene: TRBV27; CDR3 protein: CASRPFSGSNTGELFF
CDR3 length: 19; V gene: TRBV4-2; CDR3 protein: CASSQLGVVASGYQETQYF
CDR3 length: 16; V gene: TRBV13; CDR3 protein: CASSPRWGTLLDGYTF
CDR3 length: 15; V gene: TRBV9; CDR3 protein: CASSVGSGDPYEQYF
CDR3 length: 13; V gene: TRBV2; CDR3 protein: CASSVEVTYEQYF
CDR3 length: 14; V gene: TRBV7-3; CDR3 protein: CASSLSGTSYEQYF
CDR3 length: 14; V gene: TRBV5-1; CDR3 protein: CASSLWSADTEAFF
CDR3 length: 18; V gene: TRBV29-1; CDR3 protein: CSVIGPGGTSSGANVLTF
CDR3 length: 16; V gene: TRBV19; CDR3 protein: CASSMDRRPEPYEQYF
CDR3 length: 12; V gene: TRBV5-1; CDR3 protein: CASSLYTHEQYF
CDR3 length: 14; V gene: TRBV9; CDR3 protein: CASSVGTANYGYTF
CDR3 length: 15; V gene: TRBV4-1; CDR3 protein: CASSQDNKGNYGYTF
CDR3 length: 16; V gene: TRBV7-3; CDR3 protein: CASSLTLRGLTDTQYF
CDR3 length: 13; V gene: TRBV12-5; CDR3 protein: CASGLVGGDEQFF
CDR3 length: 12; V gene: TRBV11-2; CDR3 protein: CASAGRNREAFF